One and the same sample provided the 20 T cell receptor beta chains below, sequenced in a study of CD8 T cells in Susac syndrome. Reverse transcription of 0.5 to 1 ug RNA was performed with random hexamers. TCRdb re-called the immunoSEQ multiplex PCR reads with MiXCR, one entry per CDR3 protein. This sample has over 200,000 distinct CDR3 sequences, with approximately 95% found just once. The specimen sequenced was CD4+ T cells from PBMCs. The receptors were gathered from a human donor with multiple sclerosis.

This clonotype was found a few times. J is TRBJ1-5 and V is TRBV29-1, with a weak D call TRBD1 (6 bases). This CDR3 contains 12 residues. The germline V gene has CDR1 SQVTM and CDR2 ANQGSEA. Trimming shortened V by 4 bases and J by 6 bases, and 10 bases separated the two germline ends. The CDR3 loop is CSVGEGGQPQHF. The CDR3 DNA reads TGCAGCGTTGGAGAGGGGGGTCAGCCCCAGCATTTT.

The V and J genes are TRBV24-1 and TRBJ2-3; 8 bases align to TRBD1. Unmatched junction bases numbered 13, after V lost 3 bases and J lost 3 bases. The CDR3 totals 18 residues. Germline CDR1 reads KGHDR; CDR2 reads SFDVKD. CDR3 in DNA: TGTGCCACCAGTGATGCCCACGGACAGGGTAGTGGAACAGATACGCAGTATTTT. It encodes CATSDAHGQGSGTDTQYF.

This clonotype was found once. The genes are TRBV12-3 or TRBV12-4 and TRBJ2-1; D may be TRBD2 (6 bases). The length of the CDR3 is 12 residues. Trimming stripped 3 bases from V and 10 bases from J, with 10 bases between. The CDR3 is CASSLRDREQFF. CDR3 DNA sequence: TGTGCCAGCAGTTTGCGGGATCGGGAGCAGTTCTTC.

This chain joins TRBV29-1 and TRBJ1-2; D call uncertain. The germline V gene encodes CDR1 SQVTM and CDR2 ANQGSEA. V lost 2 bases, J lost 7 bases, and 8 bases lay in between. This CDR3 contains 11 residues. The CDR3: CSVEIRIGYTF. In nucleotides, the CDR3 is TGCAGCGTTGAAATACGAATTGGCTACACCTTC.

The CDR3 DNA follows: TGCGCCAGCAGCGAGGGACAGGGAGGAGGCTACACCTTC. Protein product: CASSEGQGGGYTF. The chain employs TRBV5-1 and TRBJ1-2, with TRBD1 matching over 9 bases. The CDR3 has 13 residues. V dropped 4 bases and J dropped 8; count of bases not matched to a gene: 6. Germline CDR1 SGHRS, CDR2 YFSETQ. The whole variable domain, remainder taken from reference TRBV5-1 and TRBJ1-2, is KAGVTQTPRYLIKTRGQQVTLSCSPISGHRSVSWYQQTPGQGLQFLFEYFSETQRNKGNFPGRFSGRQFSNSRSEMNVSTLELGDSALYLCASSEGQGGGYTFGSGTRLTVV.

The chain couples TRBV6-6 to TRBJ2-3; weak D call: TRBD2 (5 bases). The germline V gene encodes CDR1 MNHNY and CDR2 SVGAGI (reference sequence). V dropped 7 bases and J dropped 4 bases, with 12 bases sitting between them. This CDR3 comprises 13 residues. CDR3 nucleotide sequence: TGTGCCAGCACCACGGGTAGCGCAGATACGCAGTATTTT. Translated, it gives CASTTGSADTQYF.

The rearrangement joins TRBV12-5 to TRBJ2-3, with 10 bases aligning to TRBD2. The germline gives CDR1 LGHNT, CDR2 FRNRAP. The CDR3 loop spans 14 amino acids. DNA for the CDR3: TGTGCAACAAGCGGGGGGGCCAAGACAGATACGCAGTATTTT. This gives the protein CATSGGAKTDTQYF.

The chain joins TRBV6-6 to TRBJ2-7; 8 bases match TRBD1. The length of the CDR3 is 16 residues. Losses at the gene ends were 0 bases for V and 0 bases for J; bases not matched to a gene: 4. The V gene's germline CDR1 is MNHNY and CDR2 SVGAGI (reference sequence). The CDR3 sequence is CASSYSRQGSSYEQYF. The CDR3 bases are TGTGCCAGCAGTTACTCTCGACAGGGGTCCTCCTACGAGCAGTACTTC.

This rearrangement joins TRBV3-1 to TRBJ2-1; D is ambiguous. V was trimmed by 4 bases and J by 10 bases, leaving 17 bases between them. The CDR3 has 14 amino acids. The V gene's germline CDR1 is LGHDT and CDR2 YNNKEL (reference sequence). CDR3 nucleotide sequence: TGTGCCAGCAGCCCCCTGGACCTTGTAGGCGAGCAGTTCTTC. Translation gives CASSPLDLVGEQFF.

The rearrangement joins TRBV18 to TRBJ1-1, with D possibly being TRBD1 (5 bases). In germline, CDR1 is KGHSH, CDR2 LQKENI. The V and J ends lost 1 base and 0 bases respectively, with 6 bases between them. The CDR3 consists of 14 residues. The CDR3 loop is CASSPQGLNTEAFF. The CDR3, as DNA: TGTGCCAGCTCACCACAGGGACTGAACACTGAAGCTTTCTTT.

The chain combines TRBV29-1 with TRBJ1-1; tentative D call: TRBD1 (6 bases). Germline values: CDR1 SQVTM, CDR2 ANQGSEA. V lost 3 bases to trimming and J lost 2 bases, with 10 bases between them. The length of the CDR3 is 13 residues. The CDR3 nucleotides read TGCAGCGTTGAGGAACAGGGTAACACTGAAGCTTTCTTT. Translated: CSVEEQGNTEAFF.

The rearrangement links TRBV7-3 to TRBJ1-4; the match to TRBD1 covers 7 bases. Germline V gives CDR1 SGHTA, CDR2 FQGTGA. The junction had 7 bases not matched to a gene; V was cut back by 6 bases and J by 3 bases. This CDR3 contains 15 residues. The CDR3 spells CASRRQGAANEKLFF. CDR3 bases: TGTGCCAGCAGACGACAGGGCGCAGCTAATGAAAAACTGTTTTTT. Together with reference TRBV7-3 and TRBJ1-4, the CDR3 gives the full variable domain: GAGVSQTPSNKVTEKGKYVELRCDPISGHTALYWYRQSLGQGPEFLIYFQGTGAADDSGLPNDRFFAVRPEGSVSTLKIQRTERGDSAVYLCASRRQGAANEKLFFGSGTQLSVL.

This clonotype was observed once. The chain combines TRBV18 with TRBJ2-6; D is possibly TRBD2 (6 bases). V lost 2 bases, J lost 2 bases, and 10 bases lay in between. Germline V CDR1 and CDR2: KGHSH, LQKENI. The CDR3 covers 16 residues. The CDR3 DNA reads as TGTGCCAGCTCACCAACAACTAGCACTGGGGCCAACGTCCTGACTTTC. It specifies CASSPTTSTGANVLTF.

V and J are TRBV4-2 and TRBJ1-1; D is uncertain. The germline V gene has CDR1 LGHNA and CDR2 YNFKEQ. Deletions cut 0 bases from V and 4 bases from J, with 18 bases between. CDR3 length: 17 residues. The CDR3 spells CASSQDPMGNRGTEAFF. DNA for the CDR3: TGTGCCAGCAGCCAAGATCCAATGGGAAACCGAGGCACTGAAGCTTTCTTT.

The chain carries TRBV5-4 and TRBJ2-3, with D unclear. The germline gives CDR1 SGHNT, CDR2 YYREEE (reference sequence). The CDR3 is 16 residues long. Trimming removed 1 base at V and 0 bases at J, with 12 bases between. Here the CDR3 DNA reads TGTGCCAGCAGCTTGAAGGAGTCCACTAGCACAGATACGCAGTATTTT. This gives the protein CASSLKESTSTDTQYF.

This chain connects TRBV2 to TRBJ2-7, with unresolved D. Per germline, CDR1 SNHLY and CDR2 FYNNEI. With 6 bases removed from V and 1 base from J, the gap between germline ends came to 10 bases. This CDR3 region has 13 residues. CDR3 sequence: CASRVGPSYEQYV. In DNA, the CDR3 is TGTGCCAGCAGGGTGGGCCCTTCCTACGAGCAGTACGTC.

This chain uses TRBV3-1 with TRBJ1-5; unclear D gene. Per the germline V gene, CDR1 is LGHDT and CDR2 is YNNKEL (reference sequence). Trimming took off 6 bases at V and 5 bases at J, with 17 bases between the two ends. The CDR3 runs to 15 residues. CDR3 DNA sequence: TGTGCCAGCAGTGAGACATGGGATGGGGATCAGCCCCAGCATTTT. It translates to CASSETWDGDQPQHF.

V usage is TRBV19 and J usage is TRBJ2-7; 7 positions agree with TRBD1. CDR1 and CDR2 from the germline V gene are LNHDA and SQIVND (reference sequence). V gave up 6 bases and J gave up 2 bases; unmatched junction bases: 7. The CDR3 consists of 14 residues. This CDR3 is CASSQPQGAYEQYF. The CDR3 DNA is TGTGCCAGTAGCCAGCCCCAGGGGGCCTACGAGCAGTACTTC.

The gene calls are TRBV3-1 and TRBJ1-2; D is unresolved. The CDR3 has 14 residues. Looked up from germline, CDR1 is LGHDT and CDR2 is YNNKEL (reference sequence). Between the trimmed V and J ends, which lost 6 bases and 6 bases, there was a span of 17 bases. CDR3 amino acids: CASRAFKDLNGYTF. Written as DNA, the CDR3 is TGTGCCAGCAGAGCTTTTAAGGACCTTAATGGCTACACCTTC.

The gene calls are TRBV18 and TRBJ1-1; 7 nucleotides align to TRBD1. The CDR3 has 14 amino acids. Germline V gene sequence: CDR1 KGHSH, CDR2 LQKENI. The ends lost 2 bases at V and 3 bases at J; junction bases unmatched: 3. The CDR3 sequence: CASSPLQGDTEAFF. CDR3 nucleotides: TGTGCCAGCTCACCATTGCAGGGGGACACTGAAGCTTTCTTT.